A single sample gave rise to the 11 T cell receptor beta chains below, sequenced in a study of cytomegalovirus exposure and HLA in healthy donors. PCR involved 60 Vbeta and 13 Jbeta primers. This table comes from immunoSEQ multiplex PCR, and its TCRdb copy is limited to in-frame clones, with some not included. The repertoire holds some 61,000 clones, with about 81% as singletons. The sequenced sample was PBMCs. The receptors derive from a human donor in good health.

The chain couples TRBV9 to TRBJ2-2, with D possibly being TRBD2 (5 bases). V lost 1 base to trimming and J lost 3 bases, with 7 bases between them. Per the germline V gene, CDR1 is SGDLS and CDR2 is YYNGEE. This CDR3 is built from 14 residues. The DNA of the CDR3 is TGTGCCAGCAGCGTATACGGGGACACCGGGGAGCTGTTTTTT. As protein: CASSVYGDTGELFF.

This clone was found once. The chain joins TRBV2 to TRBJ1-1; 7 nucleotides line up with TRBD1. The length of the CDR3 is 13 residues. V shed 8 bases, J shed 1 base, and the junction held 4 bases outside the gene matches. Germline loops: CDR1 SNHLY, CDR2 FYNNEI. The CDR3 sequence is CASQGDANTEAFF. In DNA, the CDR3 is TGTGCCAGCCAGGGGGACGCGAACACTGAAGCTTTCTTT.

V and J are TRBV7-7 and TRBJ1-1; 7 nucleotides match TRBD1. Germline lookup yields CDR1 SSHAT and CDR2 FNYEAQ (reference sequence). This CDR3 comprises 17 residues. Trimming took 5 bases from V and 3 from J; bases not matched to a gene: 15. The CDR3 reads CASSAENQGGRDTEAFF. CDR3 in DNA: TGTGCCAGCAGCGCGGAAAACCAGGGGGGACGGGACACTGAAGCTTTCTTT.

The chain uses TRBV19 and TRBJ1-2; no definite D call. V dropped 8 bases and J dropped 0 bases, with 10 bases sitting between them. The CDR3 is 13 residues long. Looked up from germline, CDR1 is LNHDA and CDR2 is SQIVND (reference sequence). CDR3 amino acids: CASRHRSNYGYTF. The CDR3, as DNA: TGTGCCAGTCGACATCGTTCTAACTATGGCTACACCTTC.

In nucleotides, the CDR3 is TGTGCCAGCAGTACAGGACCACCAGGGGAGACCCAGTACTTC. The encoded protein is CASSTGPPGETQYF. This chain links TRBV6-6 with TRBJ2-5, with D possibly TRBD1 on 5 matching bases. The germline V and J ends were trimmed by 5 bases and 5 bases, with 15 bases remaining between them. Looked up from germline, CDR1 is MNHNY and CDR2 is SVGAGI (reference sequence). CDR3 length: 14 amino acids.

This chain links TRBV6-5 with TRBJ1-4, with TRBD1 as a possible D gene (6 bases). The germline gives CDR1 MNHEY, CDR2 SVGAGI. Trimming stripped 0 bases from V and 14 bases from J, with 13 bases between. The CDR3 length is 13 residues. The CDR3 protein is CASSYSLGGGLFF. The CDR3 nucleotides are TGTGCCAGCAGTTACTCGTTAGGGGGGGGGCTGTTTTTT.

The genes are TRBV9 and TRBJ2-7, with 7 positions matching TRBD2. Germline CDR1 and CDR2: SGDLS and YYNGEE. This CDR3 has 16 amino acids. V gave up 4 bases and J gave up 5 bases; unmatched junction bases: 15. CDR3 sequence: CASSPREVQGGDEQYF. In DNA, the CDR3 is TGTGCCAGCAGCCCACGCGAGGTGCAGGGAGGGGACGAGCAGTACTTC.

The gene calls are TRBV9 and TRBJ1-1; 10 bases map to TRBD1. This CDR3 spans 13 amino acids. The germline V gene encodes CDR1 SGDLS and CDR2 YYNGEE. Trimming at V came to 2 bases and at J to 10 bases, leaving 5 bases not matched to a gene. DNA for the CDR3: TGTGCCAGCAGCGTGGGACAGGGGTTGGGAGCTTTCTTT. Translating gives CASSVGQGLGAFF.

CDR3 nucleotide sequence: TGTGCCAGCAGTGAGCAGGGGGCAAGAATAGGTCAGCCCCAGCATTTT. Amino acid sequence: CASSEQGARIGQPQHF. The chain has TRBV2 and TRBJ1-5, with 8 bases aligning to TRBD1. Germline V gene lookup returns CDR1 SNHLY and CDR2 FYNNEI. The CDR3 sequence is 16 residues long. Unmatched junction bases numbered 10, after V lost 3 bases and J lost 6 bases.

Note on this clone: Other DNA sequences of this sample code for an identical CDR3. The chain recombines TRBV18 with TRBJ1-5; D remains unclear. CDR3 length: 13 residues. Germline V gene lookup returns CDR1 KGHSH and CDR2 LQKENI. The V end was cut by 2 bases, the J end by 2 bases, with 4 bases between. The CDR3 nucleotides read TGTGCCAGCTCACCAGGAGGCAATCAGCCCCAGCATTTT. Amino acid sequence: CASSPGGNQPQHF.

CDR3 sequence reads: CASTNFRAGHAQGQYF. CDR3 DNA sequence: TGTGCCAGCACCAACTTCAGGGCAGGTCATGCTCAAGGGCAGTACTTC. This chain joins TRBV21-1 and TRBJ2-7; the table's D call, TRBD1, has no DNA check behind it. TRBV21-1 is marked as a pseudogene. The CDR3 runs to 16 residues.